This T cell receptor (beta chain) is from a study of Ad26.COV2.S vaccination and SARS-CoV-2 variants. Germline assignment: CDR1 LGHDT and CDR2 YNNKEL (reference sequence). The CDR3 runs to 11 residues. The germline V and J ends were trimmed by 3 bases and 5 bases, with 5 bases remaining between them. The sample holds one count of this clone. TCRdb's table, derived via immunoSEQ multiplex PCR, lists solely in-frame clones and lacks some. The profile shows about 400,000 clones, 83% of them singletons. Described treatment: around 19 received Ad26.COV2.S at low or high dose, single or two shots; 5 received placebo; per-sample allocation not given. Sample collection was performed on day 63 after the first vaccine or placebo injection.

This sequence originates from a person aged 18-65 years who received the Ad26.COV2.S COVID-19 vaccine or a placebo. The chain recombines TRBV3-1 (or the pseudogene TRBV3-2) with TRBJ2-7; D gene uncertain. Here the sequenced sample was peripheral blood, taken in a trial of Ad26.COV2.S vaccine versus placebo. CDR3 sequence (DNA): TGTGCCAGCAGCCATCGAGACGAGCAGTACTTC. Translation: CASSHRDEQYF.